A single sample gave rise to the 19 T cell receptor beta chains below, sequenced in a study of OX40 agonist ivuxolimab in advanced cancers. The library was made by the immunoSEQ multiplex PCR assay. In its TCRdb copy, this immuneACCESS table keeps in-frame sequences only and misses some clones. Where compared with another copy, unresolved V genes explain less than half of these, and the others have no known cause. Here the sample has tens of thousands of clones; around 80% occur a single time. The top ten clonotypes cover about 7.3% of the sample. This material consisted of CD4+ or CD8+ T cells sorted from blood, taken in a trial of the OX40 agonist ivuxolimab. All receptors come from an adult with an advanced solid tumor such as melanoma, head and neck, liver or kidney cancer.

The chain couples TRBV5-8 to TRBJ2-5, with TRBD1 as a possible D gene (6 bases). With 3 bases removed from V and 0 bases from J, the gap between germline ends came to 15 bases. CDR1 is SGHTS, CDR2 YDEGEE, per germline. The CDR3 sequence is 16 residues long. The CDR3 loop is CASSSSRGPYQETQYF. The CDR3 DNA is TGTGCCAGCAGCTCAAGCAGGGGACCTTACCAAGAGACCCAGTACTTC.

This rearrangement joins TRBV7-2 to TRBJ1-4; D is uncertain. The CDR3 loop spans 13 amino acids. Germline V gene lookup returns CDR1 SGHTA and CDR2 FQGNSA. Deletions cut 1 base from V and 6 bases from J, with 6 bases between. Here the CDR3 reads CASSLEPHEKLFF. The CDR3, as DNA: TGTGCCAGCAGCTTAGAGCCCCATGAAAAACTGTTTTTT.

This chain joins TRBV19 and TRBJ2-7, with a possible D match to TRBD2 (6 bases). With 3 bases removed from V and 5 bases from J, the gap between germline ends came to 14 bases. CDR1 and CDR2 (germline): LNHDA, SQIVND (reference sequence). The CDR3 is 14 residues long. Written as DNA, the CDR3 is TGTGCCAGTAGTATTTGGCAGGGACTCGACGAGCAGTACTTC. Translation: CASSIWQGLDEQYF.

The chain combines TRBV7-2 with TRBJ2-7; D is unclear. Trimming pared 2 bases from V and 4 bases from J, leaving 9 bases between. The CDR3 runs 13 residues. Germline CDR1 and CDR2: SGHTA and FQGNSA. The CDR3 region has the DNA TGTGCCAGCAGCTTAATGTCTGAGTACGAGCAGTACTTC. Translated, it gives CASSLMSEYEQYF.

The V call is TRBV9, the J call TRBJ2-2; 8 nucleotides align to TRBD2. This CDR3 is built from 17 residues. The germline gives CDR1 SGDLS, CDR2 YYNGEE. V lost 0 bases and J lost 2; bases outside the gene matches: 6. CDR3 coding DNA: TGTGCCAGCAGCGTAGGAGCAATAGCGGGAAACACCGGGGAGCTGTTTTTT. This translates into CASSVGAIAGNTGELFF.

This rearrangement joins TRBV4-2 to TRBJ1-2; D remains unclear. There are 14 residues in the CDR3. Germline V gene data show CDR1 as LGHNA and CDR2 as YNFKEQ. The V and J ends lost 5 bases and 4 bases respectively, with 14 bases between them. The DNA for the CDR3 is TGTGCCAGCAGCTTGGACGAGGCCTTCTATGGCTACACCTTC. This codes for CASSLDEAFYGYTF.

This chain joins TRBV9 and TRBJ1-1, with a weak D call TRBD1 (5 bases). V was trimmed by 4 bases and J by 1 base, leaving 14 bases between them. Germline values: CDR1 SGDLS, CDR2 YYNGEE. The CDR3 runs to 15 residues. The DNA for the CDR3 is TGTGCCAGCAGCCCTTCGAAAGGGGCGAACACTGAAGCTTTCTTT. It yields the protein CASSPSKGANTEAFF. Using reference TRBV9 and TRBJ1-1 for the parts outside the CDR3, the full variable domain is DSGVTQTPKHLITATGQRVTLRCSPRSGDLSVYWYQQSLDQGLQFLIQYYNGEERAKGNILERFSAQQFPDLHSELNLSSLELGDSALYFCASSPSKGANTEAFFGQGTRLTVV.

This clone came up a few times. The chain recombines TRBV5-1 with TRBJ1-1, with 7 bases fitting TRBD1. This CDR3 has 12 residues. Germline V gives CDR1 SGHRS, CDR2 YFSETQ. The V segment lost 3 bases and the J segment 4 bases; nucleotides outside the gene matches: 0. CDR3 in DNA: TGCGCCAGCAGCTGGGACAGCACTGAAGCTTTCTTT. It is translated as CASSWDSTEAFF.

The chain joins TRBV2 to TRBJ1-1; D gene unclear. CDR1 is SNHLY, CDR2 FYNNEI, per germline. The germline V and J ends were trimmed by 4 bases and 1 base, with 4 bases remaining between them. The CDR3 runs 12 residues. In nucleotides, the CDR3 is TGTGCCAGCAGTGTACAGAACACTGAAGCTTTCTTT. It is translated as CASSVQNTEAFF. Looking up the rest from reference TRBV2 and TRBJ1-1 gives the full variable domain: EPEVTQTPSHQVTQMGQEVILRCVPISNHLYFYWYRQILGQKVEFLVSFYNNEISEKSEIFDDQFSVERPDGSNFTLKIRSTKLEDSAMYFCASSVQNTEAFFGQGTRLTVV.

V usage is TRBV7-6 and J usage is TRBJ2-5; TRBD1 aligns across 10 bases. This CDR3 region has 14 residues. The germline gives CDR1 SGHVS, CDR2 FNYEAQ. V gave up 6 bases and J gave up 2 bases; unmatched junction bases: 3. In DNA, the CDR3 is TGTGCCAGCAGGTTGGACAGGGGGCAAGAGACCCAGTACTTC. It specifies CASRLDRGQETQYF. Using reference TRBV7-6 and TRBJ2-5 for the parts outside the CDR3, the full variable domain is GAGVSQSPRYKVTKRGQDVALRCDPISGHVSLYWYRQALGQGPEFLTYFNYEAQQDKSGLPNDRFSAERPEGSISTLTIQRTEQRDSAMYRCASRLDRGQETQYFGPGTRLLVL.

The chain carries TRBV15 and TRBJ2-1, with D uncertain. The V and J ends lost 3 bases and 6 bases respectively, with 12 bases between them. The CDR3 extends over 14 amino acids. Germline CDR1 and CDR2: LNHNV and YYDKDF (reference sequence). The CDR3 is CATSRDLSGNEQFF. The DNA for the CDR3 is TGTGCCACCAGCAGGGATCTGAGTGGCAATGAGCAGTTCTTC.

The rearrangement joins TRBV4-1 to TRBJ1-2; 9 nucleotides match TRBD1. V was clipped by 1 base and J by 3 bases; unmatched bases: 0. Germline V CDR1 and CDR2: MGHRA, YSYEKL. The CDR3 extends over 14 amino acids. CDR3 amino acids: CASSQGTGDYGYTF. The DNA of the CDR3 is TGCGCCAGCAGCCAAGGGACAGGGGACTATGGCTACACCTTC.

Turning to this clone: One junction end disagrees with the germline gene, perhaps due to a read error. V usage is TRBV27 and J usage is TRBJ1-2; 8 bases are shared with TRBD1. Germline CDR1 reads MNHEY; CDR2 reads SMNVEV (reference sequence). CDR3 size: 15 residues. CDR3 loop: CASSLATGGNFGYTF. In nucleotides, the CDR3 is TGTGCCAGCAGTTTAGCCACAGGGGGAAACTTTGGCTACACCTTC.

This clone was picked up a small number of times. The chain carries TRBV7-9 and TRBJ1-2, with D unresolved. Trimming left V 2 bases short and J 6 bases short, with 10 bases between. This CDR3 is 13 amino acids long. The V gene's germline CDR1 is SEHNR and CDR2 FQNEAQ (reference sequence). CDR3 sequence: CASSLLGEDGYTF. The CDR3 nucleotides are TGTGCCAGCAGCTTACTCGGGGAGGATGGCTACACCTTC.

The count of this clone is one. The CDR3 DNA reads as TGTGCCACCGGGCGGGGGGCCGGGCCCGATGGCTACACCTTC. It is translated as CATGRGAGPDGYTF. V usage is TRBV6-5 and J usage is TRBJ1-2, with D perhaps TRBD1 (6 bases). The CDR3 extends over 14 amino acids. In germline, CDR1 is MNHEY, CDR2 SVGAGI. V lost 10 bases and J lost 6, with 21 bases in between.

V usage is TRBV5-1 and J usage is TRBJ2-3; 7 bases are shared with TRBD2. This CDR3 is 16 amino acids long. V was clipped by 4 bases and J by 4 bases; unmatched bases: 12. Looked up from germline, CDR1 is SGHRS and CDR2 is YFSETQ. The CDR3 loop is CASSPGLEVISDTQYF. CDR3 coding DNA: TGCGCCAGCAGCCCAGGACTAGAGGTAATATCAGATACGCAGTATTTT.

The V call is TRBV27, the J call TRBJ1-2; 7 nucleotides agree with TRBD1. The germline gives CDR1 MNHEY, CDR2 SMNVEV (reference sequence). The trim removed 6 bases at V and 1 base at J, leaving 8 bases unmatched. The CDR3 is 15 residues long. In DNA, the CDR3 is TGTGCCAGCAGCCCTCGGACAGGTTTTAACTATGGCTACACCTTC. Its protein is CASSPRTGFNYGYTF.

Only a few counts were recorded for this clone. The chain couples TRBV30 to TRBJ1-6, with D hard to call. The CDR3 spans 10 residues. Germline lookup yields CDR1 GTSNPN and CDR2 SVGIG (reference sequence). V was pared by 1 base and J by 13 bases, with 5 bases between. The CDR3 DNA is TGTGCCTGGAGTGGCGCCCCCCTCCACTTT. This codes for CAWSGAPLHF.

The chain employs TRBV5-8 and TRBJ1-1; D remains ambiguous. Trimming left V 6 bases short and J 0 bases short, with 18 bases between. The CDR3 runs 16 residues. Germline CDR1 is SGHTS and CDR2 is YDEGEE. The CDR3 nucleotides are TGTGCCAGCAACCCTTGGCGGCAGCTCATGAACACTGAAGCTTTCTTT. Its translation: CASNPWRQLMNTEAFF.